This T cell receptor beta chain was sequenced in a study of blood T cell repertoires in COVID-19. At the level of the study: Collection of acute and convalescent COVID-19 samples took place in the United States, Italy and Spain.

Original data processing: Counts of nucleated cells, estimated from reference gene primer amplification, were obtained. Generated by immunoSEQ multiplex PCR, the TCRdb table keeps only in-frame clones and is missing some. That table furnishes V, J and clone size, whereas the DNA furnished D and trimming. The sample consists of almost 80,000 clones, approximately 78% of them appearing once. Germline V gene lookup returns CDR1 SGHRS and CDR2 YFSETQ. Trimming shortened V by 0 bases and J by 4 bases, and 14 bases separated the two germline ends. The CDR3 consists of 15 residues. The sample comprised peripheral blood. The receptor was isolated from a woman between 70 and 85 years old with acute or convalescent COVID-19. The rearrangement joins TRBV5-1 to TRBJ2-7; weak D call: TRBD1 (6 bases). The CDR3 region is CASSLAIGGQYEQYF. In DNA, the CDR3 is TGCGCCAGCAGCTTGGCCATAGGGGGTCAGTACGAGCAGTACTTC.